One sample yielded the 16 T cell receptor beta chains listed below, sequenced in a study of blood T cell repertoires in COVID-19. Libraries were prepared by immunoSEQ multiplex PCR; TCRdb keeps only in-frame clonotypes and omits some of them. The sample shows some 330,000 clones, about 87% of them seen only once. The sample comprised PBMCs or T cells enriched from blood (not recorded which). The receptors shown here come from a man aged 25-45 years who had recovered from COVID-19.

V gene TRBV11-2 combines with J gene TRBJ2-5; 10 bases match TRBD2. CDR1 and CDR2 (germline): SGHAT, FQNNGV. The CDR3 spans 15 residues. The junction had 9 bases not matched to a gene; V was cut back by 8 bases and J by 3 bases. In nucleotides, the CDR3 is TGTGCCAGCTCAACCCTCGGACTAGCGGAAGAGACCCAGTACTTC. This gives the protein CASSTLGLAEETQYF.

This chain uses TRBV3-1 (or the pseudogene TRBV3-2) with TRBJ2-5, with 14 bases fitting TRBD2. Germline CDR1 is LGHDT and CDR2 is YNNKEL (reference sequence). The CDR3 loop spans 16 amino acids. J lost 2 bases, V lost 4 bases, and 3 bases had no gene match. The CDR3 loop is CASSPRLAGGQETQYF. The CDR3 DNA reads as TGTGCCAGCAGCCCTCGACTAGCGGGGGGGCAAGAGACCCAGTACTTC.

The CDR3: CASSDRGRWVDEQFF. The CDR3 region has the DNA TGTGCCAGCAGCGACAGGGGGCGCTGGGTCGATGAGCAGTTCTTC. The gene calls are TRBV7-9 and TRBJ2-1; TRBD1 matches at 10 bases. V shed 5 bases and J 8 bases; nucleotides not matched to a gene: 9. The CDR3 runs to 15 residues. Germline CDR1 is SEHNR and CDR2 is FQNEAQ (reference sequence).

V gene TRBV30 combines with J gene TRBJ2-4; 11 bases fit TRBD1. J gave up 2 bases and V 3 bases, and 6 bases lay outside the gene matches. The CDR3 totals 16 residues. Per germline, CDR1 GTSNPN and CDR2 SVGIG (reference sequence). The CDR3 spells CAWSRTGGLTKNIQYF. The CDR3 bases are TGTGCCTGGAGCCGGACAGGGGGCTTGACCAAAAACATTCAGTACTTC.

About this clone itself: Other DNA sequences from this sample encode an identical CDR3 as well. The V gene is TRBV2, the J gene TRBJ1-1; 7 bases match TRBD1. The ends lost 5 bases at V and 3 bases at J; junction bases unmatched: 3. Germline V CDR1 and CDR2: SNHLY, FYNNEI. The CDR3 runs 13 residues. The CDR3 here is CASSSDRDTEAFF. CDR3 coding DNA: TGTGCCAGCAGTTCCGACAGGGACACTGAAGCTTTCTTT.

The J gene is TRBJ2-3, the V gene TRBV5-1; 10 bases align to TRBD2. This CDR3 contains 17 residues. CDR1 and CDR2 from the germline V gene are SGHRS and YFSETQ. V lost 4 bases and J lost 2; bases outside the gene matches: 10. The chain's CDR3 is CASSRITSGAATDTQYF. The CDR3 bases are TGCGCCAGCAGCCGCATAACTAGCGGGGCTGCCACAGATACGCAGTATTTT.

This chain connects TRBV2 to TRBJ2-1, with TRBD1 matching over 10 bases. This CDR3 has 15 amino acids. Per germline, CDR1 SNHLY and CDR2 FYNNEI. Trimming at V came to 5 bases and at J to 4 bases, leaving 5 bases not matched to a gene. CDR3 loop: CASSLRGQGYNEQFF. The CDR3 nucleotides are TGTGCCAGCAGTCTACGGGGACAGGGGTACAATGAGCAGTTCTTC.

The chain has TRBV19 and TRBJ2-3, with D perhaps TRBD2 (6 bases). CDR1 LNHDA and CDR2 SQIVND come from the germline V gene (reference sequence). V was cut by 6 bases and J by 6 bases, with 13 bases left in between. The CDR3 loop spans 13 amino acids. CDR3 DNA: TGTGCCAGTAGCGGCGGGGAGGCGGATACGCAGTATTTT. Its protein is CASSGGEADTQYF.

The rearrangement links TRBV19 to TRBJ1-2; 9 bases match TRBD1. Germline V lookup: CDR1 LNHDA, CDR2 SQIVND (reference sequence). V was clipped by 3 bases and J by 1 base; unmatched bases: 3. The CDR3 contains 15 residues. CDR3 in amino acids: CASSITGGFNYGYTF. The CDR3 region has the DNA TGTGCCAGTAGTATTACAGGGGGCTTTAACTATGGCTACACCTTC.

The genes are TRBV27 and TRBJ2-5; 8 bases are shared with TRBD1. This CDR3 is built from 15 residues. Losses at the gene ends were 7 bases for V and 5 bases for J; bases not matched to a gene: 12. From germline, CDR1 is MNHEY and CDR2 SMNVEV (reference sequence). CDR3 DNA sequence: TGTGCCAGCACCCCATGGGCAGGGGGCGCGGAGACCCAGTACTTC. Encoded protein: CASTPWAGGAETQYF.

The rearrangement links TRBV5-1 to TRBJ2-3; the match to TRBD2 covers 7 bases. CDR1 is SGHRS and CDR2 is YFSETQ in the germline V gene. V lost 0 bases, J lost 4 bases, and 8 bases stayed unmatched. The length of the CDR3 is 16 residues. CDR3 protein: CASSLGLARHSDTQYF. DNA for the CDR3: TGCGCCAGCAGCTTGGGACTAGCCCGGCACTCAGATACGCAGTATTTT. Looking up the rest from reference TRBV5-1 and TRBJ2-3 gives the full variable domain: KAGVTQTPRYLIKTRGQQVTLSCSPISGHRSVSWYQQTPGQGLQFLFEYFSETQRNKGNFPGRFSGRQFSNSRSEMNVSTLELGDSALYLCASSLGLARHSDTQYFGPGTRLTVL.

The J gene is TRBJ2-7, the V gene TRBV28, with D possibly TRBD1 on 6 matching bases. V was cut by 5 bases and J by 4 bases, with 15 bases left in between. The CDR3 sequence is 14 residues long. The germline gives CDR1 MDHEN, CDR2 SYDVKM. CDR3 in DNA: TGTGCCAGCAGTCCTGGACAGAACCCTTACGAGCAGTACTTC. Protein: CASSPGQNPYEQYF.

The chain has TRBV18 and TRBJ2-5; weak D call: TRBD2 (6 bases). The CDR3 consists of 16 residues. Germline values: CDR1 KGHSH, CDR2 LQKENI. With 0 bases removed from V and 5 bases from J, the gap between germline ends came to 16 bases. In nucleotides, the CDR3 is TGTGCCAGCTCACCACCGGAGGAGGTCCGGGGGGAGACCCAGTACTTC. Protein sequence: CASSPPEEVRGETQYF.

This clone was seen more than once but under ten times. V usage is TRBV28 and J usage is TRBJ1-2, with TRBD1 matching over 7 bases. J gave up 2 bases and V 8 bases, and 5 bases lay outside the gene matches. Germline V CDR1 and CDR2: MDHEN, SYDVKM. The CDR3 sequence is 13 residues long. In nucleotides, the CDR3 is TGTGCCAGCGTCCCGACAGGGAACTATGGCTACACCTTC. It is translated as CASVPTGNYGYTF.

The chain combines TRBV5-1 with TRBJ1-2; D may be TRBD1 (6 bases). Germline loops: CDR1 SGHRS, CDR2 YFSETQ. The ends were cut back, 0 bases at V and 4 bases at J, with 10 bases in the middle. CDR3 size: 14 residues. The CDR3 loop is CASSLDAGVYGYTF. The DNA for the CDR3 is TGCGCCAGCAGCTTGGATGCAGGGGTCTATGGCTACACCTTC.

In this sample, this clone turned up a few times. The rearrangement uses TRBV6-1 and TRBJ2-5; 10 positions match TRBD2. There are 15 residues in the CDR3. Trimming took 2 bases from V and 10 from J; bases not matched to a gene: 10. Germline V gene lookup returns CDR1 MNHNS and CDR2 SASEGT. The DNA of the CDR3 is TGTGCCAGCAGTGAAAAGCCTAGCGGGGGAGACTGCCAGTACTTC. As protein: CASSEKPSGGDCQYF.